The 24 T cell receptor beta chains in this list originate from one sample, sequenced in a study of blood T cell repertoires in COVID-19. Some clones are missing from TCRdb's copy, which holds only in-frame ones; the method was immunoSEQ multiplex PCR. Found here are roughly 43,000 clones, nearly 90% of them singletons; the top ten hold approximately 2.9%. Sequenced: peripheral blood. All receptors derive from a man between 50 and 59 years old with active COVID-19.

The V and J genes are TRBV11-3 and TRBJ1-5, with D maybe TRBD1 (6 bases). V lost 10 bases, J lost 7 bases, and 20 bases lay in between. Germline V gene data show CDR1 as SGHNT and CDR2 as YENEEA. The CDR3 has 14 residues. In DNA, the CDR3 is TGTGCCATCGGGGGCGGGGGGCTGTACCAGCCCCAGCATTTT. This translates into CAIGGGGLYQPQHF.

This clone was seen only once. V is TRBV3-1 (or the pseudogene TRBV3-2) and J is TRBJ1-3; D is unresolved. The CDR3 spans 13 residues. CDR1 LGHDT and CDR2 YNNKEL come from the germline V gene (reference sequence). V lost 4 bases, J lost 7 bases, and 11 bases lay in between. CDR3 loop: CASSPGGLNTIYF. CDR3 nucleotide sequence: TGTGCCAGCAGCCCGGGAGGGTTGAACACCATATATTTT.

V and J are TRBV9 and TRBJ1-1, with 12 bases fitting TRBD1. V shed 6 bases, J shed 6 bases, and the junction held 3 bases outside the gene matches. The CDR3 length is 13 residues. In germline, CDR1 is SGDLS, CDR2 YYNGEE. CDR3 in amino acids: CASMGQGASEAFF. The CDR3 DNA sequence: TGTGCCAGCATGGGACAGGGGGCGTCTGAAGCTTTCTTT.

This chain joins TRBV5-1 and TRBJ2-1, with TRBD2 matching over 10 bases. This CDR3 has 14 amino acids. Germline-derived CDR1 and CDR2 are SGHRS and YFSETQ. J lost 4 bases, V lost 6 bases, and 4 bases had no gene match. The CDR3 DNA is TGCGCCAGCAAACCTAGCGGGGGTTACAATGAGCAGTTCTTC. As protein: CASKPSGGYNEQFF.

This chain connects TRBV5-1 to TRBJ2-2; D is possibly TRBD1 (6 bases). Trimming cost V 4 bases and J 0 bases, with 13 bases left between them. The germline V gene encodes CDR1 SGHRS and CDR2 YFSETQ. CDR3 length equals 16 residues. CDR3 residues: CASSTTGLANTGELFF. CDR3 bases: TGCGCCAGCAGCACCACAGGGTTAGCGAACACCGGGGAGCTGTTTTTT.

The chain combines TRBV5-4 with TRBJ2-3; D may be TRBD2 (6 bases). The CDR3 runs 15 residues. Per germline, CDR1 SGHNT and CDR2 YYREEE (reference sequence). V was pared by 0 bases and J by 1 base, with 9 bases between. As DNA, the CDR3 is TGTGCCAGCAGCTTGGTAGCTAGCGGCACAGATACGCAGTATTTT. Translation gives CASSLVASGTDTQYF.

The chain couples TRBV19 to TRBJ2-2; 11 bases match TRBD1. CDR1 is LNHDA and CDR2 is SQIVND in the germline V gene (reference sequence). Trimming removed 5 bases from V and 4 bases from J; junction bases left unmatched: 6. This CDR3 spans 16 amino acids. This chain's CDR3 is CASSAGQGAGTGELFF. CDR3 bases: TGTGCCAGTAGTGCCGGACAGGGGGCCGGCACCGGGGAGCTGTTTTTT.

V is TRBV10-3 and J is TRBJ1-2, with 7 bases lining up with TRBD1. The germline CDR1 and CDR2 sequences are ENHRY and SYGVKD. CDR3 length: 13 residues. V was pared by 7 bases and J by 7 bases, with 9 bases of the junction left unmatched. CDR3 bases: TGTGCCATCAATCAACAGGGGTCGACTGGCTACACCTTC. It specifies CAINQQGSTGYTF.

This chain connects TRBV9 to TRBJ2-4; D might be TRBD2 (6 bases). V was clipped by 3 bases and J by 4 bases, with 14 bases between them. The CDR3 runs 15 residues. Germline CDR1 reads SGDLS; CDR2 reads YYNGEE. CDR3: CASSGHPAGKNIQYF. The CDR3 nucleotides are TGTGCCAGCAGCGGACACCCGGCGGGGAAAAACATTCAGTACTTC. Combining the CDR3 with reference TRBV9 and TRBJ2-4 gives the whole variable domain DSGVTQTPKHLITATGQRVTLRCSPRSGDLSVYWYQQSLDQGLQFLIQYYNGEERAKGNILERFSAQQFPDLHSELNLSSLELGDSALYFCASSGHPAGKNIQYFGAGTRLSVL.

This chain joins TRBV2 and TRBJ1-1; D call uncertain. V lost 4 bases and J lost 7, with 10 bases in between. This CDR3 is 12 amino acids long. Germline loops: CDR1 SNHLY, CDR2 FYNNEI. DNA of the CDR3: TGTGCCAGCAGTGTCAGTTCCCTTGAAGCTTTCTTT. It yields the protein CASSVSSLEAFF.

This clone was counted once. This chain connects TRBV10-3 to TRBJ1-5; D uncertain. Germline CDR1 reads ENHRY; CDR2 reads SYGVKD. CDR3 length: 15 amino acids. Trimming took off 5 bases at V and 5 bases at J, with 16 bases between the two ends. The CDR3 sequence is CAISPSGIRDQPQHF. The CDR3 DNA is TGTGCCATCAGTCCGTCGGGGATCCGCGATCAGCCCCAGCATTTT.

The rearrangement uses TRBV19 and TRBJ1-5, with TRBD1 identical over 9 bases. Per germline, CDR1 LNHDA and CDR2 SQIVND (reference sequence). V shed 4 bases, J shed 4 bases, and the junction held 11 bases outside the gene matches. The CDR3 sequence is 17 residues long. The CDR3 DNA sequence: TGTGCCAGTAGTAAGGGGACAGGGTCGGCGGGGAATCAGCCCCAGCATTTT. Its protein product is CASSKGTGSAGNQPQHF. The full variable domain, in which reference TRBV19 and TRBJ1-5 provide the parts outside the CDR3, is DGGITQSPKYLFRKEGQNVTLSCEQNLNHDAMYWYRQDPGQGLRLIYYSQIVNDFQKGDIAEGYSVSREKKESFPLTVTSAQKNPTAFYLCASSKGTGSAGNQPQHFGDGTRLSIL.

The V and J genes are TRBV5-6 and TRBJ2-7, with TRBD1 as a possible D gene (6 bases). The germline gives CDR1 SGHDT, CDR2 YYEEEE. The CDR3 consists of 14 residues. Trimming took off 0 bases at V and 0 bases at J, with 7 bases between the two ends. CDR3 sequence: CASSLVGASYEQYF. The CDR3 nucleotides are TGTGCCAGCAGCTTGGTGGGGGCCTCCTACGAGCAGTACTTC. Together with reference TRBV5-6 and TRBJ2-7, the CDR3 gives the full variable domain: DAGVTQSPTHLIKTRGQQVTLRCSPKSGHDTVSWYQQALGQGPQFIFQYYEEEERQRGNFPDRFSGHQFPNYSSELNVNALLLGDSALYLCASSLVGASYEQYFGPGTRLTVT.

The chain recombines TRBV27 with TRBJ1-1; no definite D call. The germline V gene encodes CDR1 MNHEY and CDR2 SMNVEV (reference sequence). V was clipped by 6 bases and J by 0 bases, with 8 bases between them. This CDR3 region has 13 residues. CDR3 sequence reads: CASRRAMNTEAFF. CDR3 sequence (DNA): TGTGCCAGCAGACGAGCTATGAACACTGAAGCTTTCTTT.

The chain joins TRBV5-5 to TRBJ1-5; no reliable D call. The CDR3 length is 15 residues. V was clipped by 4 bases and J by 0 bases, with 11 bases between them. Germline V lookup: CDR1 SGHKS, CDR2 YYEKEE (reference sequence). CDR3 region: CASSPDTPSNQPQHF. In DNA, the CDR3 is TGTGCCAGCAGCCCTGACACACCTAGCAATCAGCCCCAGCATTTT.

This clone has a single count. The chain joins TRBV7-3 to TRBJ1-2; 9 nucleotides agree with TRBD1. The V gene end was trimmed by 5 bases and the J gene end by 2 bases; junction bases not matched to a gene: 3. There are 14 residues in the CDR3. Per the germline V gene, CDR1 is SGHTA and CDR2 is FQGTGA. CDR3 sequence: CASSPTGGNYGYTF. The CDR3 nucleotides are TGTGCCAGCAGCCCGACAGGGGGAAACTATGGCTACACCTTC.

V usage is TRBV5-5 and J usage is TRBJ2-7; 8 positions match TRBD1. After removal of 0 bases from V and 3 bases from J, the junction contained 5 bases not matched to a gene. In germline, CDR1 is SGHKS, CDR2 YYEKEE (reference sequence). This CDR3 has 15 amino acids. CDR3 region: CASSLGPGTGYEQYF. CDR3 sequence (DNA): TGTGCCAGCAGCTTGGGGCCCGGGACAGGCTACGAGCAGTACTTC.

The CDR3 reads CASSRDYTDTQYF. The CDR3 DNA reads as TGCGCCAGCAGCCGGGACTACACAGATACGCAGTATTTT. The chain carries TRBV4-1 and TRBJ2-3, with 7 bases fitting TRBD2. This CDR3 region has 13 residues. Germline CDR1 reads MGHRA; CDR2 reads YSYEKL. V was pared by 4 bases and J by 2 bases, with 0 bases of the junction left unmatched.

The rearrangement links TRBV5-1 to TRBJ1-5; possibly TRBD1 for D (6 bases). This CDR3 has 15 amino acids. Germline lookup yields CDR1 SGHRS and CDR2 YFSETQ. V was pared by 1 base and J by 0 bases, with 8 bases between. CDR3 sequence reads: CASSLTGTSNQPQHF. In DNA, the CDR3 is TGCGCCAGCAGCTTGACAGGGACTAGCAATCAGCCCCAGCATTTT.

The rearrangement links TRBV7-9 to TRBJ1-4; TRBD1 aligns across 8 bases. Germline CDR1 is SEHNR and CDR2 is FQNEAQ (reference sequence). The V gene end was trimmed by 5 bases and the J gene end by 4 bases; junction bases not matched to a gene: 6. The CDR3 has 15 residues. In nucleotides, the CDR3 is TGTGCCAGCAGCCAAAGGACAGGGATTAATGAAAAACTGTTTTTT. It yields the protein CASSQRTGINEKLFF.

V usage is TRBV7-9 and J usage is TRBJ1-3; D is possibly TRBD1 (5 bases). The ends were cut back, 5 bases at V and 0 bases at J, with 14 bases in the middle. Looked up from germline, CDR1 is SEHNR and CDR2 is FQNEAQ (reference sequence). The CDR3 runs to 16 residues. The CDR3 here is CASSGAVGLSGNTIYF. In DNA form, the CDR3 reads TGTGCCAGCAGCGGGGCTGTCGGCCTCTCTGGAAACACCATATATTTT. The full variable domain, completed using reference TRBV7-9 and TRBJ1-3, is DTGVSQNPRHKITKRGQNVTFRCDPISEHNRLYWYRQTLGQGPEFLTYFQNEAQLEKSRLLSDRFSAERPKGSFSTLEIQRTEQGDSAMYLCASSGAVGLSGNTIYFGEGSWLTVV.

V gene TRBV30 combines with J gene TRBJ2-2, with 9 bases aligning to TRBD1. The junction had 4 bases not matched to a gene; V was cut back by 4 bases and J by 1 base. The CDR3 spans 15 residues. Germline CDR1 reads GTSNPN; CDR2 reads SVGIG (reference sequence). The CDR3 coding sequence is TGTGCCTGGACTAAGGGACAGGGGAACACCGGGGAGCTGTTTTTT. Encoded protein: CAWTKGQGNTGELFF.

The DNA of the CDR3 is TGTGCCAGCAGCTTAGACAGGGGGCGCAGGATGGAGGGCTACACCTTC. This encodes CASSLDRGRRMEGYTF. The V call is TRBV7-3, the J call TRBJ1-2, with 10 bases identical to TRBD1. Trimming took 2 bases from V and 8 from J; bases not matched to a gene: 11. This CDR3 is built from 16 residues. Germline CDR1 and CDR2: SGHTA and FQGTGA.

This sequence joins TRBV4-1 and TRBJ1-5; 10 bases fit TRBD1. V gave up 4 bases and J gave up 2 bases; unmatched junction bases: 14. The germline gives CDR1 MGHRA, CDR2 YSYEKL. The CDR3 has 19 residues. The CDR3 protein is CASSRAGTGVQRGNQPQHF. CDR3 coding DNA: TGCGCCAGCAGCCGAGCCGGGACAGGGGTCCAAAGAGGCAATCAGCCCCAGCATTTT.